The next 26 T cell receptor beta chains were all read from a single sample in a study of cytomegalovirus exposure and HLA in healthy donors (dated 2017 in TCRdb). The protocol used for the library was the immunoSEQ multiplex PCR assay. A mixture of 60 forward primers for TCR Vbeta segments and 13 reverse primers for TCR Jbeta segments was used in the multiplex PCR. The table was pulled from immuneACCESS by TCRdb, which kept in-frame rearrangements only. Such tables lose some clones; where checked, under half of the loss comes from unresolved V genes, and the rest has no known cause. In this sample the table shows around 130,000 clones, over 70% of which occur a single time. The ten largest clones represent roughly 1.5% of the sample. The sequenced sample consisted of PBMCs. The receptors were gathered from a woman younger than 35 in good health and CMV-seronegative.

V gene TRBV5-4 combines with J gene TRBJ1-1; D is undetermined. This CDR3 is built from 14 residues. V was shortened by 1 base and J by 1 base, with 8 bases between the two germline ends. CDR1 is SGHNT and CDR2 is YYREEE in the germline V gene (reference sequence). For the CDR3, the DNA is TGTGCCAGCAGCTTGATGGACTCGAACACTGAAGCTTTCTTT. Protein sequence: CASSLMDSNTEAFF.

This chain joins TRBV7-9 and TRBJ2-7, with D maybe TRBD2 (5 bases). Trimming shortened V by 1 base and J by 3 bases, and 13 bases separated the two germline ends. The CDR3 sequence is 15 residues long. CDR1 is SEHNR, CDR2 FQNEAQ, per germline (reference sequence). The DNA of the CDR3 is TGTGCCAGCAGCTTAGGAGAGCGGATCATCTACGAGCAGTACTTC. Translation gives CASSLGERIIYEQYF.

V gene TRBV4-1 combines with J gene TRBJ2-5, with 9 bases fitting TRBD2. Unmatched junction bases numbered 16, after V lost 0 bases and J lost 11 bases. Germline CDR1 reads MGHRA; CDR2 reads YSYEKL. There are 17 residues in the CDR3. The CDR3 here is CASSQDVASGTIRAQYF. For the CDR3, the DNA is TGCGCCAGCAGCCAAGATGTGGCTAGCGGGACCATCCGGGCTCAGTACTTC.

The CDR3 DNA follows: TGTGCCAGCAGCTTCGCGGGAACCTACGAGCAGTACTTC. Protein: CASSFAGTYEQYF. The gene calls are TRBV7-9 and TRBJ2-7; D possibly corresponds to TRBD2 (6 bases). The V gene lost 3 bases and the J gene lost 2 bases, with 8 bases spanning the gap. Germline V lookup: CDR1 SEHNR, CDR2 FQNEAQ (reference sequence). The length of the CDR3 is 13 residues.

This chain connects TRBV6-1 to TRBJ2-7, with TRBD2 identical over 8 bases. V lost 7 bases and J lost 3; bases outside the gene matches: 8. CDR3 length: 14 residues. Germline CDR1 and CDR2: MNHNS and SASEGT. The CDR3 DNA sequence: TGTGCCAGCACTTTACTAGCGGATCTCTACGAGCAGTACTTC. Translating gives CASTLLADLYEQYF.

The gene calls are TRBV6-1 and TRBJ1-5; 8 nucleotides line up with TRBD1. This CDR3 has 14 residues. In germline, CDR1 is MNHNS, CDR2 SASEGT. Germline trimming cut 8 bases from V and 9 bases from J; bases unmatched to any gene: 12. CDR3 in amino acids: CASGPGSGGPPQHF. The CDR3 bases are TGTGCCAGCGGCCCGGGGTCAGGGGGCCCGCCCCAGCATTTT.

The chain combines TRBV7-9 with TRBJ2-6; a possible D gene is TRBD2 (6 bases). Per the germline V gene, CDR1 is SEHNR and CDR2 is FQNEAQ (reference sequence). This CDR3 is built from 13 residues. The V end lost 11 bases, the J end lost 0 bases, and 8 bases lay between the germline ends. The CDR3 loop is CAGGSSGANVLTF. The CDR3 nucleotides are TGTGCCGGGGGGAGCTCTGGGGCCAACGTCCTGACTTTC.

The chain joins TRBV27 to TRBJ2-1; D is possibly TRBD2 (5 bases). The CDR3 length is 15 residues. Germline CDR1 MNHEY, CDR2 SMNVEV (reference sequence). Trimming stripped 2 bases from V and 2 bases from J, with 10 bases between. The CDR3 bases are TGTGCCAGCAGTTTAGAGGGAGCCCCCTACAATGAGCAGTTCTTC. Translating gives CASSLEGAPYNEQFF.

The chain carries TRBV5-6 and TRBJ2-7, with TRBD2 as a possible D gene (6 bases). The CDR3 length is 14 residues. Germline V CDR1 and CDR2: SGHDT, YYEEEE. V was pared by 4 bases and J by 5 bases, with 16 bases between. DNA of the CDR3: TGTGCCAGCAGCCCGGTGGAGGGTTTCGACGAGCAGTACTTC. This gives the protein CASSPVEGFDEQYF.

The V gene is TRBV27, the J gene TRBJ2-1, with 11 bases that match TRBD2. Germline values: CDR1 MNHEY, CDR2 SMNVEV (reference sequence). This CDR3 has 17 amino acids. V trimming: 4 bases; J trimming: 4 bases; junction bases outside the gene matches: 9. The CDR3 here is CASSYVAGGRSYNEQFF. CDR3 coding DNA: TGTGCCAGCAGTTACGTAGCGGGAGGGAGATCTTACAATGAGCAGTTCTTC.

CDR3 DNA sequence: TGTGCCAGCAGTTACTCGTTGGACAACGGTGGCTACACCTTC. Translation gives CASSYSLDNGGYTF. The chain links TRBV6-6 to TRBJ1-2; maybe TRBD1 (5 bases). Per germline, CDR1 MNHNY and CDR2 SVGAGI (reference sequence). CDR3 length equals 14 residues. With 0 bases removed from V and 7 bases from J, the gap between germline ends came to 12 bases.

The chain carries TRBV29-1 and TRBJ2-1; 10 positions match TRBD1. The CDR3 loop spans 13 amino acids. Germline V CDR1 and CDR2: SQVTM, ANQGSEA. Trimming at V came to 8 bases and at J to 7 bases, leaving 8 bases not matched to a gene. Here the CDR3 DNA reads TGCAGCCTTCGGACAGGGGGAAGTAATGAGCAGTTCTTC. As protein: CSLRTGGSNEQFF.

This clone has only a few counts. In nucleotides, the CDR3 is TGTGCCAGCGCTGAAAGACTAGCGGGCTCCGGGGAGCTGTTTTTT. Its protein product is CASAERLAGSGELFF. The chain has TRBV6-1 and TRBJ2-2, with TRBD2 matching over 10 bases. The CDR3 contains 15 residues. Germline-derived CDR1 and CDR2 are MNHNS and SASEGT. J lost 6 bases, V lost 8 bases, and 9 bases had no gene match.

Only one count was recorded for this clone. The chain carries TRBV19 and TRBJ2-7, with 13 bases identical to TRBD2. The CDR3 sequence is 14 residues long. CDR1 is LNHDA, CDR2 SQIVND, per germline (reference sequence). V was pared by 7 bases and J by 4 bases, with 4 bases of the junction left unmatched. The CDR3, as DNA: TGTGCCAGTAAGGAGACTAGCGGGAGGTACGAGCAGTACTTC. This translates into CASKETSGRYEQYF.

V gene TRBV6-6 combines with J gene TRBJ2-7, with a weak D call TRBD2 (5 bases). V lost 6 bases, J lost 2 bases, and 17 bases lay in between. The germline V gene encodes CDR1 MNHNY and CDR2 SVGAGI (reference sequence). CDR3 length equals 15 residues. CDR3 loop: CASSPELDKTYEQYF. The CDR3 region has the DNA TGTGCCAGCAGCCCCGAACTAGACAAAACCTACGAGCAGTACTTC.

V gene TRBV9 combines with J gene TRBJ2-5, with D possibly matching TRBD2 (5 bases). The CDR3 runs 14 residues. V lost 4 bases, J lost 5 bases, and 15 bases lay in between. Germline CDR1 is SGDLS and CDR2 is YYNGEE. In nucleotides, the CDR3 is TGTGCCAGCAGCTTAATCTCGGGATCGGAGACCCAGTACTTC. Translation gives CASSLISGSETQYF.

This clone has only one observation. The CDR3 DNA reads TGCGCCAGCAGCCCCGGTGAGCCGAGCTCCTACGAGCAGTACTTC. It is translated as CASSPGEPSSYEQYF. The chain employs TRBV5-1 and TRBJ2-7; D not resolved. The CDR3 totals 15 residues. Germline CDR1 and CDR2: SGHRS and YFSETQ. V gave up 4 bases and J gave up 0 bases, with 14 bases separating them.

This clone showed up just a few times. The rearrangement links TRBV9 to TRBJ2-3; 13 bases are shared with TRBD2. Germline-derived CDR1 and CDR2 are SGDLS and YYNGEE. The V gene end was trimmed by 4 bases and the J gene end by 4 bases; junction bases not matched to a gene: 6. The CDR3 runs to 16 residues. CDR3 in amino acids: CASSLWTSGSADTQYF. In nucleotides, the CDR3 is TGTGCCAGCAGCTTGTGGACTAGCGGGAGTGCAGATACGCAGTATTTT.

The sample holds a few counts of this clone. This chain links TRBV7-2 with TRBJ1-1; the D is unclear. CDR1 SGHTA and CDR2 FQGNSA come from the germline V gene. V dropped 5 bases and J dropped 5 bases, with 15 bases sitting between them. This CDR3 contains 14 residues. The CDR3 DNA sequence: TGTGCCAGCAGCAGCTCCGCGGGAGGGACTGAAGCTTTCTTT. Protein sequence: CASSSSAGGTEAFF. Supplemented by reference TRBV7-2 and TRBJ1-1, the full variable domain reads GAGVSQSPSNKVTEKGKDVELRCDPISGHTALYWYRQSLGQGLEFLIYFQGNSAPDKSGLPSDRFSAERTGGSVSTLTIQRTQQEDSAVYLCASSSSAGGTEAFFGQGTRLTVV.

The V gene is TRBV4-2, the J gene TRBJ2-7, with 12 bases fitting TRBD2. Trimming took 0 bases from V and 3 from J; bases not matched to a gene: 6. The CDR3 is 17 amino acids. Germline CDR1 is LGHNA and CDR2 is YNFKEQ. CDR3 sequence: CASSQEGTSGSRYEQYF. The CDR3 bases are TGTGCCAGCAGCCAAGAAGGGACTAGCGGGTCACGCTACGAGCAGTACTTC.

The chain combines TRBV6-1 with TRBJ1-2; weak D call: TRBD1 (5 bases). This CDR3 region has 15 residues. Germline values: CDR1 MNHNS, CDR2 SASEGT. V lost 7 bases to trimming and J lost 4 bases, with 19 bases between them. CDR3 residues: CASIPPRGGSYGYTF. The CDR3 DNA follows: TGTGCCAGCATTCCACCACGGGGGGGAAGCTATGGCTACACCTTC.

This clone was counted once. CDR3 nucleotides: TGTGCCAGCAGCCTCGGGACAGGGGGAGGAGGGACTGAAGCTTTCTTT. As protein: CASSLGTGGGGTEAFF. The V gene is TRBV9, the J gene TRBJ1-1; the match to TRBD1 covers 11 bases. This CDR3 spans 16 amino acids. V shed 4 bases and J 5 bases; nucleotides not matched to a gene: 10. Germline assignment: CDR1 SGDLS and CDR2 YYNGEE.

This clone is a singleton in its sample. The chain uses TRBV19 and TRBJ1-2; maybe TRBD1 (5 bases). The CDR3 runs 14 residues. Germline CDR1 LNHDA, CDR2 SQIVND (reference sequence). Trimming cost V 3 bases and J 4 bases, with 12 bases left between them. The CDR3 nucleotides read TGTGCCAGTAGTATCGGGGGTTTGGGCTATGGCTACACCTTC. Its translation: CASSIGGLGYGYTF.

This clone was counted a single time. The chain employs TRBV13 and TRBJ2-3; D is possibly TRBD2 (6 bases). This CDR3 contains 15 residues. CDR1 is PRHDT and CDR2 is FYEKMQ in the germline V gene (reference sequence). Between the trimmed V and J ends, which lost 8 bases and 6 bases, there was a span of 21 bases. The CDR3 bases are TGTGCCAGCTTGGGTATAGCGGAGAAAGGGGATACGCAGTATTTT. This sequence encodes CASLGIAEKGDTQYF.

The chain employs TRBV5-6 and TRBJ2-4, with D possibly matching TRBD2 (6 bases). The CDR3 extends over 15 amino acids. V was shortened by 5 bases and J by 0 bases, with 12 bases between the two germline ends. Germline V CDR1 and CDR2: SGHDT, YYEEEE. The CDR3 sequence is CASRERGLAKNIQYF. The CDR3 DNA is TGTGCCAGCAGAGAACGGGGGTTAGCCAAAAACATTCAGTACTTC.

The rearrangement uses TRBV5-6 and TRBJ1-1; 9 nucleotides align to TRBD1. Germline assignment: CDR1 SGHDT and CDR2 YYEEEE. There are 15 residues in the CDR3. Germline trimming cut 5 bases from V and 1 base from J; bases unmatched to any gene: 6. For the CDR3, the DNA is TGTGCCAGCAGGACAACAGGGGGCTCGAACACTGAAGCTTTCTTT. Translating gives CASRTTGGSNTEAFF.